The rows below give T cell receptor beta chains drawn from one sample of a study of cytomegalovirus exposure and HLA in healthy donors. The data were produced by immunoSEQ multiplex PCR, yet TCRdb's version contains in-frame clones alone and is incomplete. The data contain around 65,000 clones, around 80% of them seen just once; the ten biggest clones take up around 4.7%. The sequencing sample was made of PBMCs. Receptor source: a woman aged 25 to 39 in good health and CMV-seronegative. Each CDR3 is given with its conserved first and last residue. The D gene is left open where the match is weak. Clone sizes are given selectively: once, few, many, or a class where the clone is expanded.

D gene,J gene,clone size,V gene,CDR3 protein,CDR3 DNA
TRBD1,TRBJ1-2,few,TRBV7-2,CASSLQGQTNYGYTF,TGTGCCAGCAGCTTACAGGGACAGACTAACTATGGCTACACCTTC
TRBD2,TRBJ2-2,.,TRBV7-9,CASSRLSAGDNTGELFF,TGTGCCAGCAGCCGTCTATCAGCGGGAGATAACACCGGGGAGCTGTTTTTT
.,TRBJ1-1,.,TRBV2,CASSEVSRGNTEAFF,TGTGCCAGCAGTGAAGTTAGCAGGGGGAACACTGAAGCTTTCTTT
.,TRBJ1-2,few,TRBV30,CAWSRQNYGYTF,TGTGCCTGGAGTCGACAGAACTATGGCTACACCTTC
.,TRBJ2-4,.,TRBV29-1,CSVEEEAGNIQYF,TGCAGCGTTGAAGAAGAAGCGGGAAACATTCAGTACTTC
TRBD2,TRBJ2-7,.,TRBV27,CASSLRGGRSYEQYF,TGTGCCAGCAGTTTACGCGGGGGACGCTCCTACGAGCAGTACTTC
.,TRBJ1-4,.,TRBV6-5,CAAAQRAANEKLFF,TGTGCCGCCGCCCAGCGGGCAGCTAATGAAAAACTGTTTTTT
.,TRBJ1-2,.,TRBV6-1,CASSELRGTNYGYTF,TGTGCCAGCAGTGAACTCCGGGGTACTAACTATGGCTACACCTTC
TRBD2,TRBJ2-1,.,TRBV7-9,CASSTSGSSYNEQFF,TGTGCCAGCAGCACTAGCGGGAGCTCCTACAATGAGCAGTTCTTC
TRBD1,TRBJ1-4,few,TRBV7-8,CASSLAGDRRNEKLFF,TGTGCCAGCAGCTTAGCGGGGGACAGGCGTAATGAAAAACTGTTTTTT
.,TRBJ1-2,few,TRBV6-1,CASRWGGEDNGYTF,TGTGCCAGCAGGTGGGGAGGGGAGGACAATGGCTACACCTTC
.,TRBJ1-3,.,TRBV10-3,CAISTIQGNAGNTIYF,TGTGCCATCAGTACAATACAGGGAAATGCTGGAAACACCATATATTTT
TRBD2,TRBJ2-2,once,TRBV30,CAWRLAVNTGELFF,TGTGCCTGGAGGCTAGCGGTCAACACCGGGGAGCTGTTTTTT
TRBD1,TRBJ2-1,.,TRBV10-2,CASSEYRGNEQFF,TGCGCCAGCAGTGAGTACAGGGGCAATGAGCAGTTCTTC
.,TRBJ2-1,once,TRBV7-9,CASSLDGGVKLF,TGTGCCAGCAGCTTAGATGGCGGGGTGAAGCTCTTC
.,TRBJ1-2,.,TRBV29-1,CSVELQQPPSFWGYTF,TGCAGCGTTGAGCTTCAACAACCACCTTCGTTTTGGGGCTACACCTTC